The sample holds a few counts of the clone carrying this T cell receptor beta chain. Its antigen is unidentified. Unique molecular identifiers were built into the TCR beta cDNA libraries. A population of roughly 0.9 to 11 million T cells gave rise to 400,000 to 550,000 cDNA molecules. TCRdb processed the PCR reads anew with MiXCR; each CDR3 protein has one entry. The profile covers about 800,000 distinct CDR3 sequences, with about 27% appearing a single time and approximately 0.55% taken by the ten largest. This CDR3 comprises 13 residues. Germline V gene data show CDR1 as MNHEY and CDR2 as SMNVEV (reference sequence). V dropped 7 bases and J dropped 7; count of bases not matched to a gene: 7. The data belong to a study of post-analysis software for immune sequencing data. Study-level information: Progressive-relapsing, secondary progressive and relapsing-remitting multiple sclerosis were among the disease courses included. Whole-study results and caveats: Compared with controls, patients had more of about 5 TRBV segments, including TRBV5-6, TRBV5-1 and TRBV20-1. Samples made in the same batch grouped tightly together by F measure.

The chain has TRBV27 and TRBJ2-3, with TRBD2 matching 8 bases. This receptor was obtained from a girl aged 5 to 17 with multiple sclerosis. The specimen was blood. This CDR3 is CASKVAGTNTQYF. CDR3 nucleotides: TGTGCCAGCAAGGTAGCGGGGACCAATACGCAGTATTTT.